These 10 T cell receptor beta chains originate from one sample sequenced in a study of PD-1 blockade in classical Hodgkin lymphoma. Time point in this sample: cycle 4 day 1 (C4D1), after 5 to 7 weeks of nivolumab. All patients relapsed after autologous stem cell transplantation, and brentuximab vedotin exposure varied. Purification of CD4+ T cells from thawed PBMCs was performed via magnetic negative selection. The table came from immunoSEQ multiplex PCR; TCRdb's copy has only in-frame clones and leaves some out. The data hold about 25,000 clones, with around 80% observed a single time. Sequencing used CD4+ T cells from blood, obtained before the fourth cycle of nivolumab. These receptors came from a human donor with classical Hodgkin lymphoma.

The chain recombines TRBV19 with TRBJ1-5; D may be TRBD1 (6 bases). The CDR3 has 15 residues. Germline V CDR1 and CDR2: LNHDA, SQIVND (reference sequence). The V end was cut by 1 base, the J end by 6 bases, with 13 bases between. This CDR3 is CASSIGYTGRQPQHF. The CDR3, as DNA: TGTGCCAGTAGTATAGGATATACAGGGCGTCAGCCCCAGCATTTT.

This clone has just a few counts. The chain combines TRBV19 with TRBJ1-4; D remains ambiguous. This CDR3 is 14 amino acids long. The V gene lost 0 bases and the J gene lost 4 bases, with 6 bases spanning the gap. CDR1 and CDR2 (germline): LNHDA, SQIVND (reference sequence). CDR3 region: CASSIDDGNEKLFF. CDR3 in DNA: TGTGCCAGTAGTATAGATGACGGTAATGAAAAACTGTTTTTT.

V gene TRBV19 combines with J gene TRBJ1-1, with no clear D. This CDR3 has 13 residues. The V end lost 5 bases, the J end lost 2 bases, and 9 bases lay between the germline ends. Germline assignment: CDR1 LNHDA and CDR2 SQIVND (reference sequence). The CDR3 is CASSRIVNTEAFF. DNA for the CDR3: TGTGCCAGTAGTCGGATAGTCAACACTGAAGCTTTCTTT.

The chain uses TRBV6-5 and TRBJ1-4; 7 positions match TRBD1. The junction had 12 bases not matched to a gene; V was cut back by 6 bases and J by 8 bases. This CDR3 is 15 amino acids long. Germline V gene sequence: CDR1 MNHEY, CDR2 SVGAGI. CDR3 loop: CASRKQGLAYEKLFF. The CDR3 DNA follows: TGTGCCAGCAGAAAACAGGGGCTAGCATACGAAAAACTGTTTTTT.

This clone was detected only once. The chain is built from TRBV12-5 and TRBJ2-1; D is perhaps TRBD1 or TRBD2 (5 bases each). The V and J ends lost 5 bases and 5 bases respectively, with 10 bases between them. Germline loops: CDR1 LGHNT, CDR2 FRNRAP. The CDR3 spans 13 residues. CDR3 in DNA: TGTGCTAGTGGTAGGGACCCGAACAATGAGCAGTTCTTC. This sequence encodes CASGRDPNNEQFF.

This sequence joins TRBV6-1 and TRBJ1-3; no clear D. This CDR3 spans 16 amino acids. The V end lost 3 bases, the J end lost 2 bases, and 14 bases lay between the germline ends. Looked up from germline, CDR1 is MNHNS and CDR2 is SASEGT. This CDR3 is CASSDDLQRPGNTIYF. The CDR3 bases are TGTGCCAGCAGTGACGACCTACAGCGACCTGGAAACACCATATATTTT.

The rearrangement joins TRBV5-1 to TRBJ2-1; weak D call: TRBD1 (5 bases). Looked up from germline, CDR1 is SGHRS and CDR2 is YFSETQ. The CDR3 is 14 residues long. The V end lost 4 bases, the J end lost 7 bases, and 15 bases lay between the germline ends. DNA for the CDR3: TGCGCCAGCAGCCCGACGGTGGGGCAAAATGAGCAGTTCTTC. It is translated as CASSPTVGQNEQFF.

This clone was counted a single time. The chain is built from TRBV7-8 and TRBJ2-2; TRBD2 agrees at 8 bases. The CDR3 loop spans 15 amino acids. After removal of 3 bases from V and 6 bases from J, the junction contained 6 bases not matched to a gene. CDR1 SGHVS and CDR2 FQNEAQ come from the germline V gene. CDR3 residues: CASSFGRGGSGELFF. As DNA, the CDR3 is TGTGCCAGCAGCTTTGGCCGGGGGGGATCCGGGGAGCTGTTTTTT.

V gene TRBV6-5 combines with J gene TRBJ1-1; unclear D gene. Germline V lookup: CDR1 MNHEY, CDR2 SVGAGI. Trimming took 4 bases from V and 4 from J, leaving 10 bases between them. This CDR3 is 13 amino acids long. DNA of the CDR3: TGTGCCAGCAGTTCTTTAGAAGGCACTGAAGCTTTCTTT. Translating gives CASSSLEGTEAFF.

The rearrangement uses TRBV5-5 and TRBJ1-4, with a tentative D call TRBD1 (6 bases). Germline-derived CDR1 and CDR2 are SGHKS and YYEKEE (reference sequence). The CDR3 runs 15 residues. Trimming left V 1 base short and J 6 bases short, with 13 bases between. The CDR3 DNA reads as TGTGCCAGCAGCTTGCAACAGGGCTACGATGAAAAACTGTTTTTT. It translates to CASSLQQGYDEKLFF.